This T cell receptor beta chain was captured in a study of blood T cell repertoires in COVID-19. Profiled with immunoSEQ multiplex PCR; TCRdb holds only in-frame clones, not every one. The sample records a few hundred thousand clones, 70% to 90% being singletons. CDR3 length equals 14 residues. Germline CDR1 reads SGDLS; CDR2 reads YYNGEE. V was pared by 3 bases and J by 5 bases, with 14 bases between. The sample was PBMCs or T cells enriched from blood (not recorded which). This sequence joins TRBV9 and TRBJ1-1, with a tentative D call TRBD1 (6 bases). This clonotype originated in a man aged 30 to 45 who had recovered from COVID-19. DNA of the CDR3: TGTGCCAGCAGCGGCGCTTCAGGGGCTACTGAAGCTTTCTTT. The encoded protein is CASSGASGATEAFF.